The 19 T cell receptor beta chains given below trace back to one sample, sequenced in a study of breast tumors, draining lymph nodes, adjacent tissues. The lymph nodes were axillary draining lymph nodes from breast cancer patients. In TCRdb, the multiplex PCR reads were re-called with MiXCR into one record per CDR3 protein. In the table there are some 150,000 distinct CDR3 sequences, 30% to 40% of which are singletons. Sample: axillary lymph node tissue. All receptors derive from a female donor with breast cancer. Some clones in this sample may be carry-over from other donors' samples.

This sequence joins TRBV19 and TRBJ2-2; a possible D gene is TRBD2 (6 bases). The CDR3 runs to 11 residues. Per the germline V gene, CDR1 is LNHDA and CDR2 is SQIVND (reference sequence). V lost 8 bases to trimming and J lost 9 bases, with 10 bases between them. This CDR3 reads CASGTPRELFF. The CDR3 DNA sequence: TGTGCCAGTGGGACTCCTAGGGAGCTGTTTTTT.

The V and J genes are TRBV4-1 and TRBJ1-2; 7 bases align to TRBD1. V lost 0 bases, J lost 4 bases, and 5 bases stayed unmatched. The CDR3 sequence is 15 residues long. Per the germline V gene, CDR1 is MGHRA and CDR2 is YSYEKL. The CDR3 loop is CASSQEGRGIYGYTF. The CDR3 nucleotides are TGCGCCAGCAGCCAAGAAGGCAGGGGGATCTATGGCTACACCTTC.

This clonotype was seen many times. The V gene is TRBV7-8, the J gene TRBJ1-2; 8 bases align to TRBD1. The CDR3 is 18 residues long. Germline CDR1 reads SGHVS; CDR2 reads FQNEAQ. V gave up 5 bases and J gave up 3 bases; unmatched junction bases: 17. The CDR3 sequence is CASSPILPTGALDYGYTF. The CDR3 region has the DNA TGTGCCAGCAGCCCCATTTTGCCGACAGGGGCACTAGACTATGGCTACACCTTC.

The J gene is TRBJ2-4, the V gene TRBV4-1; the D is unclear. Germline V gene sequence: CDR1 MGHRA, CDR2 YSYEKL. The CDR3 has 15 amino acids. V was trimmed by 8 bases and J by 5 bases, leaving 19 bases between them. The CDR3 region has the DNA TGCGCCAGCGGCTACCTCGGGCCCTGGGAAAACATTCAGTACTTC. Translated, it gives CASGYLGPWENIQYF.

As for this clonotype: It is likely a read error, because the conserved phenylalanine at the end of the CDR3 is missing. This chain uses TRBV11-1 with TRBJ2-5; D is possibly TRBD1 (6 bases). Germline CDR1 is SGHAT and CDR2 is FQDESV (reference sequence). The CDR3 length is 15 residues. The CDR3 spells CACRPHRVAKETQYL. In DNA form, the CDR3 reads TGTGCCTGCAGACCTCACAGGGTCGCTAAAGAGACCCAGTACCTC.

The V and J genes are TRBV7-9 and TRBJ2-5; 7 positions agree with TRBD2. The CDR3 spans 16 residues. CDR1 SEHNR and CDR2 FQNEAQ come from the germline V gene (reference sequence). J gave up 4 bases and V 3 bases, and 11 bases lay outside the gene matches. This chain's CDR3 is CASSFRWTGEGETQYF. The CDR3 DNA sequence: TGTGCCAGCAGCTTTCGATGGACCGGGGAGGGAGAGACCCAGTACTTC.

The J gene is TRBJ1-1, the V gene TRBV4-1; 7 bases are shared with TRBD1. This CDR3 has 17 amino acids. J was trimmed by 0 bases and V by 0 bases; bases with no gene match: 7. Germline V lookup: CDR1 MGHRA, CDR2 YSYEKL. CDR3: CASSQEGGAWMNTEAFF. Written as DNA, the CDR3 is TGCGCCAGCAGCCAAGAAGGGGGCGCGTGGATGAACACTGAAGCTTTCTTT.

This rearrangement joins TRBV6-1 to TRBJ2-1; 9 nucleotides match TRBD2. CDR3 length equals 15 residues. Losses at the gene ends were 0 bases for V and 10 bases for J; bases not matched to a gene: 7. CDR1 is MNHNS, CDR2 SASEGT, per germline. The CDR3 protein is CASSEAASGVLEQFF. In DNA form, the CDR3 reads TGTGCCAGCAGTGAAGCTGCTAGCGGGGTCTTGGAGCAGTTCTTC.

A note on this clonotype: One end of the junction fails to match germline, which may point to a read error. The rearrangement joins TRBV3-1 to TRBJ1-6, with D possibly being TRBD1 (6 bases). Germline CDR1 LGHDT, CDR2 YNNKEL (reference sequence). The CDR3 is made up of 14 amino acids. The CDR3 coding sequence is TGTGCCAGCAGCCACAGAGACAGGCTGTCATCCCTCCATTTT. Residues: CASSHRDRLSSLHF.

V usage is TRBV3-1 and J usage is TRBJ2-4; TRBD1 matches 9 bases. CDR1 and CDR2 from the germline V gene are LGHDT and YNNKEL (reference sequence). The CDR3 has 16 residues. J lost 9 bases, V lost 4 bases, and 13 bases had no gene match. CDR3 nucleotide sequence: TGTGCCAGCAGCCCGACCGGGACAGGGACGGGTGCCATTCAGTACTTC. Residues: CASSPTGTGTGAIQYF.

This chain links TRBV20-1 with TRBJ2-3; D gene unclear. The CDR3 has 12 amino acids. Trimming cost V 0 bases and J 1 base, with 2 bases left between them. CDR1 and CDR2 (germline): DFQATT, SNEGSKA (reference sequence). Written as DNA, the CDR3 is TGCAGTGCTAGAGAAGGCACAGATACGCAGTATTTT. Translating it yields CSAREGTDTQYF.

This clonotype was observed a single time. V gene TRBV2 combines with J gene TRBJ1-2, with 8 bases matching TRBD1. CDR3 size: 14 residues. Germline CDR1 reads SNHLY; CDR2 reads FYNNEI. The V gene end was trimmed by 4 bases and the J gene end by 4 bases; junction bases not matched to a gene: 5. DNA for the CDR3: TGTGCCAGCAGTGTGGAGCAGGGGGCCTATGGCTACACCTTC. Residues: CASSVEQGAYGYTF.

The gene calls are TRBV27 and TRBJ1-2; no reliable D call. From germline, CDR1 is MNHEY and CDR2 SMNVEV (reference sequence). Trimming left V 5 bases short and J 3 bases short, with 7 bases between. This CDR3 is built from 12 residues. The CDR3 here is CASSGRDYGYTF. CDR3 coding DNA: TGTGCCAGCAGTGGGAGGGACTATGGCTACACCTTC.

The sample holds many counts of this clonotype. The chain is built from TRBV3-1 and TRBJ2-5; tentatively, D is TRBD1 or TRBD2 (5 bases each). Germline-derived CDR1 and CDR2 are LGHDT and YNNKEL (reference sequence). V gave up 0 bases and J gave up 8 bases, with 7 bases separating them. The CDR3 loop spans 12 amino acids. The DNA for the CDR3 is TGTGCCAGCAGCCAAGATTGGGACACCCAGTACTTC. It yields the protein CASSQDWDTQYF.

This chain joins TRBV19 and TRBJ1-5; 7 positions agree with TRBD1. Germline values: CDR1 LNHDA, CDR2 SQIVND (reference sequence). The junction had 11 bases not matched to a gene; V was cut back by 2 bases and J by 13 bases. The CDR3 is made up of 14 amino acids. The chain's CDR3 is CASSILQGFLNQHF. The CDR3 DNA reads as TGTGCCAGTAGTATATTACAGGGGTTTCTCAATCAGCATTTT.

The chain carries TRBV27 and TRBJ2-7, with D possibly matching TRBD1 (6 bases). V lost 6 bases, J lost 1 base, and 13 bases lay in between. The length of the CDR3 is 14 residues. The germline V gene has CDR1 MNHEY and CDR2 SMNVEV (reference sequence). The CDR3 spells CASRGRTASYEQYF. In nucleotides, the CDR3 is TGTGCCAGCAGGGGACGGACAGCTTCCTACGAGCAGTACTTC.

This sequence joins TRBV2 and TRBJ1-2; the match to TRBD1 covers 9 bases. J gave up 5 bases and V 6 bases, and 10 bases lay outside the gene matches. Per the germline V gene, CDR1 is SNHLY and CDR2 is FYNNEI. The CDR3 is 15 amino acids. CDR3 nucleotide sequence: TGTGCCAGCAGGCAATCAGCCGGGACAGGGTATGGCTACACCTTC. This sequence encodes CASRQSAGTGYGYTF.

This clonotype has at least ten counts. This chain links TRBV20-1 with TRBJ2-7; D is undetermined. Trimming took 0 bases from V and 2 from J, leaving 11 bases between them. The germline CDR1 and CDR2 sequences are DFQATT and SNEGSKA (reference sequence). The CDR3 totals 14 residues. This chain's CDR3 is CSARDREQTYEQYF. DNA for the CDR3: TGCAGTGCTAGAGATAGGGAACAGACCTACGAGCAGTACTTC.

Ten or more counts support this clonotype. The chain combines TRBV5-1 with TRBJ2-7; D remains ambiguous. CDR3 length equals 12 residues. Trimming left V 1 base short and J 7 bases short, with 9 bases between. Germline CDR1 reads SGHRS; CDR2 reads YFSETQ. CDR3 region: CASSLFGAEQYF. The DNA of the CDR3 is TGCGCCAGCAGCTTGTTCGGCGCGGAGCAGTACTTC.